This entry is about one T cell receptor beta chain. The run of the v3.0 immunoSEQ assay was at survey level. The repertoire was sequenced with immunoSEQ multiplex PCR; TCRdb's copy has only in-frame clones and lacks some. The sample includes approximately 30,000 clones, about 86% of them seen just once. This sample is part of a study of long-term antiretroviral therapy in people with HIV. The receptor was isolated from a woman in her thirties with HIV. The sequencing used unsorted PBMCs, collected 0.8 years after starting antiretroviral therapy.

The CDR3 loop is CASSSPSSGNTIYF. The CDR3 bases are TGTGCCAGCAGCAGCCCAAGCTCTGGAAACACCATATATTTT. The chain links TRBV11-2 to TRBJ1-3, with D uncertain. The CDR3 sequence is 14 residues long. Per the germline V gene, CDR1 is SGHAT and CDR2 is FQNNGV. The V gene lost 5 bases and the J gene lost 0 bases, with 8 bases spanning the gap.